The 10 T cell receptor beta chains reported below all come from one sample, sequenced in a study of blood T cell repertoires in COVID-19. This table comes from immunoSEQ multiplex PCR, and its TCRdb copy is limited to in-frame clones, with some not included. The sample has 120,000 to 150,000 clones, about four fifths seen once. Sequencing input: peripheral blood. These receptors all stem from a man older than 75 with acute or convalescent COVID-19.

This chain links TRBV10-3 with TRBJ2-7; D is ambiguous. Trimming stripped 3 bases from V and 3 bases from J, with 6 bases between. Germline loops: CDR1 ENHRY, CDR2 SYGVKD. CDR3 size: 12 residues. The CDR3: CAISDRYYEQYF. The CDR3 DNA reads as TGTGCCATCAGTGATCGGTACTACGAGCAGTACTTC.

This clone was observed a few times. The genes are TRBV19 and TRBJ2-5, with D perhaps matching TRBD1 (5 bases). The CDR3 is made up of 16 amino acids. V lost 4 bases and J 1 base, leaving 16 bases between the germline ends. Germline loops: CDR1 LNHDA, CDR2 SQIVND (reference sequence). This CDR3 is CASSKSRQSPQETQYF. The CDR3 DNA reads as TGTGCCAGTAGTAAATCCCGACAGTCTCCCCAAGAGACCCAGTACTTC.

Comment on this clone: Distinct nucleotide sequences in the sample also encode this CDR3. The chain couples TRBV4-3 to TRBJ1-6, with D uncertain. From germline, CDR1 is LGHNA and CDR2 YSLEER. V lost 1 base and J lost 7, with 5 bases in between. CDR3 length: 13 amino acids. CDR3 residues: CASSQVENSPLHF. The CDR3 coding sequence is TGCGCCAGCAGCCAAGTAGAAAATTCACCCCTCCACTTT.

In its sample, this clone was seen a few times. The rearrangement joins TRBV28 to TRBJ1-2; the D gene is possibly TRBD1 (6 bases). The CDR3 is 16 amino acids. Germline lookup yields CDR1 MDHEN and CDR2 SYDVKM. Deletions cut 5 bases from V and 4 bases from J, with 20 bases between. The CDR3 nucleotides are TGTGCCAGCAGTCCTCCGACGGCAGGGGCGGGCTATGGCTACACCTTC. Translated, it gives CASSPPTAGAGYGYTF.

This clone has only one observation. The V and J genes are TRBV7-2 and TRBJ2-5; the D gene is possibly TRBD1 (5 bases). This CDR3 is 16 amino acids long. The V gene's germline CDR1 is SGHTA and CDR2 FQGNSA. Deletions cut 5 bases from V and 7 bases from J, with 23 bases between. CDR3 protein: CASSQPRLHQGATQYF. CDR3 bases: TGTGCCAGCAGCCAACCCCGGCTCCACCAGGGCGCGACCCAGTACTTC.

The J gene is TRBJ2-2, the V gene TRBV5-5; D might be TRBD1 (6 bases). This CDR3 spans 15 amino acids. Per germline, CDR1 SGHKS and CDR2 YYEKEE (reference sequence). V dropped 3 bases and J dropped 4 bases, with 13 bases sitting between them. The CDR3 here is CASSSLTGSTGELFF. CDR3 nucleotides: TGTGCCAGCAGCTCCCTGACAGGAAGCACCGGGGAGCTGTTTTTT.

This clone was seen only a few times. The V call is TRBV6-1, the J call TRBJ2-1; TRBD1 might be the D (6 bases). The germline V gene has CDR1 MNHNS and CDR2 SASEGT. V was trimmed by 1 base and J by 10 bases, leaving 8 bases between them. The CDR3 is 12 residues long. The CDR3: CASSEEGVEQFF. In DNA form, the CDR3 reads TGTGCCAGCAGTGAAGAGGGGGTAGAGCAGTTCTTC.

The chain couples TRBV28 to TRBJ2-5, with D uncertain. The CDR3 extends over 13 amino acids. Between the trimmed V and J ends, which lost 2 bases and 3 bases, there was a span of 7 bases. Germline CDR1 is MDHEN and CDR2 is SYDVKM. The CDR3 sequence: CASSLTHEETQYF. CDR3 bases: TGTGCCAGCAGTTTAACTCATGAAGAGACCCAGTACTTC. Full variable domain (missing parts from reference TRBV28 and TRBJ2-5): DVKVTQSSRYLVKRTGEKVFLECVQDMDHENMFWYRQDPGLGLRLIYFSYDVKMKEKGDIPEGYSVSREKKERFSLILESASTNQTSMYLCASSLTHEETQYFGPGTRLLVL.

The rearrangement links TRBV4-2 to TRBJ2-1; D gene ambiguous. Between the trimmed V and J ends, which lost 5 bases and 0 bases, there was a span of 11 bases. CDR3 length equals 15 residues. Germline CDR1 and CDR2: LGHNA and YNFKEQ. In DNA form, the CDR3 reads TGTGCCAGCAGCTTCCGATCTAACTCCTACAATGAGCAGTTCTTC. Translating gives CASSFRSNSYNEQFF.

The rearrangement links TRBV6-6 to TRBJ1-4; no clear D gene. In germline, CDR1 is MNHNY, CDR2 SVGAGI (reference sequence). The CDR3 extends over 13 amino acids. V was shortened by 7 bases and J by 8 bases, with 14 bases between the two germline ends. CDR3 sequence: CASNRKPQEKLFF. DNA of the CDR3: TGTGCCAGCAATAGAAAGCCACAGGAAAAACTGTTTTTT.